This T cell receptor beta chain appears in the sequencing data of a study of a mutant IDH1 vaccine in newly diagnosed glioma (dated by TCRdb to the early 2020s). About the investigation overall: Vaccination began 4-6 weeks after radiotherapy alone, or alongside temozolomide cycles in the chemotherapy-containing groups. The week-35 safety follow-up took place at visit V12, and the week-47 end of study took place at visit V13. Of the approximately 33 patients who were treated, around 62% were male and 37.5% were female, and the mean age was roughly 40 years. For exploratory analyses, some 24 treated patients had longitudinal TCRB deep sequencing done wherever samples were available. Peripheral blood was drawn at six visits: V03 (baseline), V05, V07, V10, V12 and V13. Before enrollment, patients had received standard therapy of radiotherapy alone, temozolomide alone, or radiochemotherapy with temozolomide; most received the combination.

The time point label corresponds to: week 47, end of study. Each vaccine dose, consisting of 300 ug of a 20-mer mutant IDH1 peptide in Montanide, was administered subcutaneously with topical imiquimod. Patients received eight vaccinations in weeks 1, 3, 5, 7, 11, 15, 19 and 23, corresponding to visits V03 through V10. All donors had newly diagnosed IDH1-mutant astrocytomas of WHO grade 3 or 4 that showed loss of nuclear ATRX. The samples were drawn from NOA16, a multicentre, single-arm, open-label phase I trial in Germany that tested a mutant IDH1 peptide vaccine in humans for the first time. Genomic DNA for TCRB sequencing was isolated from EDTA blood with the DNeasy Blood and Tissue Kit. With regard to this clone: Its antigen target is currently unknown. Base qualities are not recorded, but no much larger clone differs from it by a single base.

The cysteine opens and the phenylalanine closes a CDR3 of 15 amino acids. Only the CDR3 portion is preserved as DNA: 45 bases, with reading frame beginning at the first base. The germline V gene encodes CDR1 LNHDA and CDR2 SQIVND (reference sequence). V was cut back by 7 bases and J by 3 bases, leaving a gap of 16 bases between them. The method was the immunoSEQ multiplex PCR assay. The hsTCRB Kit was used according to the manufacturer's protocol to amplify rearranged TCR beta chain sequences. TCRB libraries were sequenced on an Illumina MiSeq. As for how the authors treated the data: The proprietary platform of the kit vendor was used for demultiplexing, trimming and gene mapping. TCRdb stores this immuneACCESS table with in-frame sequences only. Part of the clones is absent; in the studies checked, under half of the shortfall reflects unresolved V genes, and no reason is known for the rest. V and J calls and clone size follow that table, whereas D and trimming were derived from the DNA. This sample lists 56,000 or so clones; approximately 75% were detected once. The biggest ten clones account for around 5% of the sample.

What the work shows at the level of the full study, not this receptor alone: No apparent relationship was observed between pseudoprogression and alterations in the top peripheral T cell clonotypes detected by TCRB sequencing. Across multiple MHC alleles, vaccine-induced immune responses were seen in approximately 93% of patients. Selection of PBMC samples for TCRB deep sequencing was based on availability. It was noted by the authors that analyses of patient blood samples could not be reproduced owing to sample limitations.

Sequencing was performed on PBMCs, taken from a glioma patient whose treatment included an IDH1 peptide vaccine. This TCR was recovered from a man aged 50 to 59 with glioma. The sequence is built from TRBV19 and TRBJ1-3, with the D gene uncertain. The DNA sequence is TGTGCCAGTACTCTCGCCCAAGGTTATGGAAACACCATATATTTT. Translated, it gives CASTLAQGYGNTIYF.